This entry lists 3 T cell receptor beta chains sequenced from one sample in a study of graft-versus-host responses after intestinal transplantation. Measured with immunoSEQ multiplex PCR; TCRdb has only the in-frame clones, and not every one. The profile shows more than 95,000 clones, 93% of them singletons. Their recognized antigens are unknown. Sequenced here: unstimulated CD8+ T cells sorted from spleen or lymph node cells, sampled before intestinal transplant. These receptor sequences come from a human donor who received an intestinal transplant.

The genes are TRBV9 and TRBJ2-1; perhaps TRBD2 as D (6 bases). Per germline, CDR1 SGDLS and CDR2 YYNGEE. The CDR3 runs 16 residues. Trimming shortened V by 0 bases and J by 0 bases, and 10 bases separated the two germline ends. CDR3 nucleotide sequence: TGTGCCAGCAGCGTAGCCCACGGGAGCTCCTACAATGAGCAGTTCTTC. Its translation is CASSVAHGSSYNEQFF. Supplemented by reference TRBV9 and TRBJ2-1, the full variable domain reads DSGVTQTPKHLITATGQRVTLRCSPRSGDLSVYWYQQSLDQGLQFLIQYYNGEERAKGNILERFSAQQFPDLHSELNLSSLELGDSALYFCASSVAHGSSYNEQFFGPGTRLTVL.

This chain links TRBV20-1 with TRBJ1-2; D is uncertain. Trimming took 6 bases from V and 5 from J, leaving 7 bases between them. The length of the CDR3 is 10 residues. Germline V gene data show CDR1 as DFQATT and CDR2 as SNEGSKA (reference sequence). The CDR3 DNA follows: TGCAGTGCCAGAAATTATGGCTACACCTTC. The encoded protein is CSARNYGYTF.

The V gene is TRBV19, the J gene TRBJ2-7; D remains ambiguous. With 4 bases removed from V and 3 bases from J, the gap between germline ends came to 19 bases. The CDR3 is 16 amino acids. Looked up from germline, CDR1 is LNHDA and CDR2 is SQIVND (reference sequence). The CDR3 here is CASSTLGSATYYEQYF. In nucleotides, the CDR3 is TGTGCCAGTAGTACCCTGGGCTCAGCAACCTACTACGAGCAGTACTTC.